A selection of T cell receptor beta chains follows, all from one sample in a study of T cells in Graves' hyperthyroidism and ophthalmopathy. A single record per CDR3 protein comes from TCRdb applying MiXCR to the multiplex PCR reads. Of 380,000 or so distinct CDR3 sequences in the sample, about 18% were seen once. The sequenced material came from blood. The receptors were sampled from a woman under 30 with Graves' hyperthyroidism. Each CDR3 is given with its conserved first and last residue.

V gene,CDR3 protein
TRBV30,CAWSVRWTGGAVPPGYTF
TRBV2,CASSWGQKDEQYF
TRBV6-1,CASSEATGAAQPQHF
TRBV12-3/TRBV12-4,CASSPVTANTEAFF
TRBV4-2,CASSQDWGQGNQPQHF
TRBV28,CASRSGTRTETQYF
TRBV28,CASSLSARDGYTF
TRBV19,CASSIDFPGGYTF
TRBV7-9,CASSLGTNQETQYF
TRBV7-2,CASSLREMPQHF
TRBV27,CASGSSSGNTIYF
TRBV20-1,CSATTGLAGARETQYF
TRBV10-1,CASSESLVLPTEAFF
TRBV7-9,CASDPGGTNYEQYF
TRBV12-3/TRBV12-4,CASSSWPRVSYEQYF
TRBV30,CAMGGRNQPQHF